Presented here are 4 T cell receptor beta chains from one specimen sequenced in a study of blood T cell repertoires in COVID-19. Assay used: immunoSEQ multiplex PCR; TCRdb lists only in-frame clones, some missing. The data show some 250,000 clones, with approximately 86% seen just once and under 2% held by the top ten. Sequencing input: peripheral blood. These receptors all stem from a man aged 25-40 years with active or convalescent COVID-19.

The chain recombines TRBV29-1 with TRBJ1-1; the match to TRBD1 covers 8 bases. With 2 bases clipped from V and 4 bases from J, the junction kept 3 bases outside the gene matches. The CDR3 totals 13 residues. In germline, CDR1 is SQVTM, CDR2 ANQGSEA. CDR3 amino acids: CSVEKTGGTEAFF. CDR3 bases: TGCAGCGTTGAAAAAACAGGGGGCACTGAAGCTTTCTTT.

The chain uses TRBV29-1 and TRBJ2-1, with a tentative D call TRBD2 (7 bases). Germline V gene lookup returns CDR1 SQVTM and CDR2 ANQGSEA. V was clipped by 3 bases and J by 6 bases, with 18 bases between them. CDR3 length equals 15 residues. CDR3 residues: CSVDGRGRMGNEQFF. The CDR3 bases are TGCAGCGTTGATGGGCGGGGGCGGATGGGCAATGAGCAGTTCTTC.

The V and J genes are TRBV5-1 and TRBJ1-1; 9 positions match TRBD1. This CDR3 has 14 amino acids. With V trimmed by 3 bases and J by 5 bases, 5 bases remained unmatched. Per the germline V gene, CDR1 is SGHRS and CDR2 is YFSETQ. CDR3 amino acids: CASSSGQGSTEAFF. CDR3 DNA: TGCGCCAGCAGCTCAGGACAGGGGAGTACTGAAGCTTTCTTT.

In this sample, this clone turned up once. This sequence joins TRBV5-1 and TRBJ2-1; 8 bases fit TRBD1. Germline V gives CDR1 SGHRS, CDR2 YFSETQ. This CDR3 comprises 14 residues. V was pared by 4 bases and J by 7 bases, with 7 bases of the junction left unmatched. This chain's CDR3 is CASSTNDRGNEQFF. In DNA, the CDR3 is TGCGCCAGCAGCACCAACGACAGGGGAAATGAGCAGTTCTTC.